The sample holds a few counts of the clone carrying this T cell receptor (beta chain). This table comes from immunoSEQ multiplex PCR, and its TCRdb copy is limited to in-frame clones, with some not included. Of some 78,000 clones in the sample, more than 75% were seen once. These data originate in a study of blood T cell repertoires in COVID-19. Across the whole study: COVID-19 samples collected from the United States, Italy and Spain covered acute and convalescent phases.

After removal of 5 bases from V and 7 bases from J, the junction contained 7 bases not matched to a gene. CDR1 and CDR2 (germline): KGHSH, LQKENI. The CDR3 covers 14 residues. The receptor comes from a man aged 50 to 60 with active or convalescent COVID-19. Sample: peripheral blood. This chain connects TRBV18 to TRBJ1-4; 7 bases line up with TRBD1. The CDR3 sequence is CASSSTGAAEKLFF. CDR3 sequence (DNA): TGTGCCAGCTCATCTACAGGGGCAGCTGAAAAACTGTTTTTT.